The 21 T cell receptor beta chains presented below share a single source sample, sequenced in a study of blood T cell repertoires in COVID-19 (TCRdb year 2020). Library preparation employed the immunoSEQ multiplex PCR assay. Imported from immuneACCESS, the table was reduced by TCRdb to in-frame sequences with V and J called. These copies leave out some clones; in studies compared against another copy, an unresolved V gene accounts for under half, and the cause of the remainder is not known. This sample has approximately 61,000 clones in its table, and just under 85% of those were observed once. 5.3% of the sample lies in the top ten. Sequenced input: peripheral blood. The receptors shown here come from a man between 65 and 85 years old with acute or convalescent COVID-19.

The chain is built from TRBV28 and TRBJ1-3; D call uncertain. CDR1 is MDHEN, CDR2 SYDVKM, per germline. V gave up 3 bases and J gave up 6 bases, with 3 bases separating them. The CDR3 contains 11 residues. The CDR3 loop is CASSFLNTIYF. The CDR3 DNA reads TGTGCCAGCAGTTTCTTAAACACCATATATTTT.

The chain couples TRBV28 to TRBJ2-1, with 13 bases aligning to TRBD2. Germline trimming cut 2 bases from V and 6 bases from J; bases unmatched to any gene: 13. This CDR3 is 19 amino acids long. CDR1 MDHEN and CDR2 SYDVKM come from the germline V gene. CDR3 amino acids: CASSLTLAGGTNFPNEQFF. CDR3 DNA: TGTGCCAGCAGTTTAACACTAGCGGGGGGGACCAACTTCCCCAATGAGCAGTTCTTC.

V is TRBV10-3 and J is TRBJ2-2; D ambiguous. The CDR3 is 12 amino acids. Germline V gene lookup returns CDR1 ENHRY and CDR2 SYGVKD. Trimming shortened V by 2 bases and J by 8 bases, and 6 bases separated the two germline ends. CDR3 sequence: CAISELRGELFF. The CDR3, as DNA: TGTGCCATCAGTGAGCTCAGGGGGGAGCTGTTTTTT.

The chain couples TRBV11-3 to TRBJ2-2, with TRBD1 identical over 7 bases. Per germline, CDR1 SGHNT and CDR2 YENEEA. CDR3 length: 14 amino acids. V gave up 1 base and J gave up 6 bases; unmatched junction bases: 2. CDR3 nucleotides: TGTGCCAGCAGCTTAGCCAGGGGGTCCGGGGAGCTGTTTTTT. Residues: CASSLARGSGELFF.

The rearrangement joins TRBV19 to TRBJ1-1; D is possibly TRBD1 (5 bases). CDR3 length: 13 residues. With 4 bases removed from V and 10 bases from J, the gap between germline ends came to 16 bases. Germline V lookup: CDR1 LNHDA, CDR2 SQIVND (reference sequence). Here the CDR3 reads CASSTSVWTSAFF. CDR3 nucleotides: TGTGCCAGTAGTACCTCGGTGTGGACATCAGCTTTCTTT.

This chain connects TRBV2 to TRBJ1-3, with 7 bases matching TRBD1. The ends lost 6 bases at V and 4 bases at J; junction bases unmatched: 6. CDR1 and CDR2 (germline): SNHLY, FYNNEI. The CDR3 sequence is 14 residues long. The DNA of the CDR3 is TGTGCCAGCAGCCCGACAGGGACCGGAAACACCATATATTTT. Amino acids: CASSPTGTGNTIYF.

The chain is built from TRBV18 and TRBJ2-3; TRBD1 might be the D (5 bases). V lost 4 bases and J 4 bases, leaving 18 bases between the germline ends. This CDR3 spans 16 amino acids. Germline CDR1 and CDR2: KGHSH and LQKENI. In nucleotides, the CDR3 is TGTGCCAGCTCACAGACACTGATAAGGGGCGCAGATACGCAGTATTTT. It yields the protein CASSQTLIRGADTQYF.

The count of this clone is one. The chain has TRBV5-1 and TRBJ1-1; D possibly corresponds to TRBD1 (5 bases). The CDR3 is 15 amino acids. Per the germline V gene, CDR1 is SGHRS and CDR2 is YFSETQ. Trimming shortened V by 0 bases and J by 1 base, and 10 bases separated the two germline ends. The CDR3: CASSLGQGQNTEAFF. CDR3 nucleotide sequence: TGCGCCAGCAGCTTGGGTCAGGGCCAGAACACTGAAGCTTTCTTT.

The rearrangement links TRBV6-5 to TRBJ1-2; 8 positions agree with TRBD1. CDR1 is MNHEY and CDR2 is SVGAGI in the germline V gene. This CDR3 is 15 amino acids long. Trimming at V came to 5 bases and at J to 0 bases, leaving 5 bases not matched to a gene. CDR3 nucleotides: TGTGCCAGCAGTACCCGGGACAGGACTAACTATGGCTACACCTTC. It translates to CASSTRDRTNYGYTF.

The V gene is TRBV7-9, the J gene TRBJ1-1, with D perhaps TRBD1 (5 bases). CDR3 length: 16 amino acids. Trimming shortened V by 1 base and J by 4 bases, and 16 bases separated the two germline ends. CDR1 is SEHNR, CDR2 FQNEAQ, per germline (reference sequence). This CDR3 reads CASSLESGGSSTEAFF. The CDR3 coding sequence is TGTGCCAGCAGCTTAGAATCTGGGGGGTCGAGCACTGAAGCTTTCTTT. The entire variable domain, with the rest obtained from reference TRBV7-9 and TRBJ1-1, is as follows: DTGVSQNPRHKITKRGQNVTFRCDPISEHNRLYWYRQTLGQGPEFLTYFQNEAQLEKSRLLSDRFSAERPKGSFSTLEIQRTEQGDSAMYLCASSLESGGSSTEAFFGQGTRLTVV.

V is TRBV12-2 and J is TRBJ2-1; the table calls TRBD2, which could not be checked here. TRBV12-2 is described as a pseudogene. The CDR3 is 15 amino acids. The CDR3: CASRLAARGGGEQFF. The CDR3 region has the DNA TGTGCAAGTCGCTTAGCGGCGCGGGGGGGCGGTGAGCAGTTCTTC.

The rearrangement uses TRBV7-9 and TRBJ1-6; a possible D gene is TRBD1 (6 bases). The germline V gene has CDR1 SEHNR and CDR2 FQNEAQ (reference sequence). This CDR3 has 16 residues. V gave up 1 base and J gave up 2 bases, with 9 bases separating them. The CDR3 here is CASSLGNRAYNSPLHF. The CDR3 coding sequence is TGTGCCAGCAGCTTAGGGAACAGGGCCTATAATTCACCCCTCCACTTT.

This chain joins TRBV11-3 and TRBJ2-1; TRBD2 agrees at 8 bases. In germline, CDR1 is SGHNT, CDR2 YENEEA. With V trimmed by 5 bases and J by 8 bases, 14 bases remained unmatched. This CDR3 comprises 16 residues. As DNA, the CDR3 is TGTGCCAGCAGCCGACGGGGGGGGGTCAGCTTCGATGAGCAGTTCTTC. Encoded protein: CASSRRGGVSFDEQFF.

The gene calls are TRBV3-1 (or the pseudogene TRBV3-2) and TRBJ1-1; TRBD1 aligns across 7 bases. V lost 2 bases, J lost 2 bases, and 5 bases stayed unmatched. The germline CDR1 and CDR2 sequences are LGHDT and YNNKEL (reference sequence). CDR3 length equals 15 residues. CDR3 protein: CASSQQDRENTEAFF. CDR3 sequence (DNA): TGTGCCAGCAGCCAACAAGACAGGGAAAACACTGAAGCTTTCTTT.

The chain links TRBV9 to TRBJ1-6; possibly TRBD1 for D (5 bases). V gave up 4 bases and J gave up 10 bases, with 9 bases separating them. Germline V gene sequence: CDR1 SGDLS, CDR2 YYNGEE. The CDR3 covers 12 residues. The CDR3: CASSPSGSPLHF. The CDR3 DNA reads TGTGCCAGCAGCCCCTCAGGGTCACCCCTCCACTTT.

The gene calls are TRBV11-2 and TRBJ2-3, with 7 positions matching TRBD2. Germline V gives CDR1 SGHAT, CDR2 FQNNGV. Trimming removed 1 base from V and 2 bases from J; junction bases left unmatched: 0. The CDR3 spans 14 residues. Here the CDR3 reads CASSLGDYTDTQYF. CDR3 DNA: TGTGCCAGCAGCTTAGGGGACTACACAGATACGCAGTATTTT.

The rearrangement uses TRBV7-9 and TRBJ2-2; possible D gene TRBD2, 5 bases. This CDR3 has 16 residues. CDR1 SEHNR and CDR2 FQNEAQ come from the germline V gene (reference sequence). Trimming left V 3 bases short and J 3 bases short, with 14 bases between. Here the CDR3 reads CASSFGLSLDTGELFF. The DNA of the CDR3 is TGTGCCAGCAGCTTCGGACTGTCCCTTGACACCGGGGAGCTGTTTTTT.

The DNA of the CDR3 is TGTGCCAGCAGCCCTAACCGGGACACCCACTACGAGCAGTACTTC. This codes for CASSPNRDTHYEQYF. The chain joins TRBV7-3 to TRBJ2-7, with a tentative D call TRBD1 (6 bases). The CDR3 runs 15 residues. V lost 5 bases and J lost 3, with 17 bases in between. The germline V gene has CDR1 SGHTA and CDR2 FQGTGA.

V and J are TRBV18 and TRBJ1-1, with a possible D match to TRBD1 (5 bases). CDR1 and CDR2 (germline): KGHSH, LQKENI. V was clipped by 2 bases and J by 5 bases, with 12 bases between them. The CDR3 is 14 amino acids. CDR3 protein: CASSPGAGRTEAFF. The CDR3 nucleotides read TGTGCCAGCTCACCAGGTGCAGGGAGGACTGAAGCTTTCTTT.

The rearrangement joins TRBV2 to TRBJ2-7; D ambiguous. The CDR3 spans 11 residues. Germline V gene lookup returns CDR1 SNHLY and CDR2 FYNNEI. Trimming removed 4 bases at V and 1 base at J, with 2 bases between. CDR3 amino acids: CASSASYEQYF. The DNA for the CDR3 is TGTGCCAGCAGTGCGTCCTACGAGCAGTACTTC. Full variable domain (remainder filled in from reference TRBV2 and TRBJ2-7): EPEVTQTPSHQVTQMGQEVILRCVPISNHLYFYWYRQILGQKVEFLVSFYNNEISEKSEIFDDQFSVERPDGSNFTLKIRSTKLEDSAMYFCASSASYEQYFGPGTRLTVT.

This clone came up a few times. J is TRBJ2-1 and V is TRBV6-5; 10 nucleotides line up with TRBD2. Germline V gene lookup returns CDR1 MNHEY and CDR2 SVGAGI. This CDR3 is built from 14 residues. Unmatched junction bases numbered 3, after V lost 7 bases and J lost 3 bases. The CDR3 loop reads CASNPSGGYNEQFF. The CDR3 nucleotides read TGTGCCAGCAACCCTAGCGGGGGCTACAATGAGCAGTTCTTC.